These T cell receptor beta chains were read from a single sample in a study of human thymus T cells. Clones were read by immunoSEQ multiplex PCR, and TCRdb kept only the in-frame ones, dropping some. The table includes some 120,000 clones, more than 90% detected once. Material: thymus tissue. These receptors all stem from a boy less than two years old with a congenital heart defect but otherwise immunologically healthy. Both conserved end residues are part of each CDR3. The order of the fields is V gene, J gene, D gene, CDR3 DNA, CDR3 protein. The D gene is left open where the match is weak.

TRBV5-4	TRBJ2-2	-	TGTGCCAGCACCCCGCGAAGGGACACCGGGGAGCTGTTTTTT	CASTPRRDTGELFF
TRBV30	TRBJ1-4	-	TGTGCCTGGAGGATGGAGGTTTCCCCCTCTGAAAAACTGTTTTTT	CAWRMEVSPSEKLFF
TRBV5-8	TRBJ1-5	-	TGTGCCAGCAGCTTCGTCCCAGCTAATCAGCCCCAGCATTTT	CASSFVPANQPQHF
TRBV11-2	TRBJ2-5	TRBD2	TGTGCCAGCAGCTTAATTCCGGGACTAGCGGGGGTTCGAGAGACCCAGTACTTC	CASSLIPGLAGVRETQYF
TRBV7-6	TRBJ1-2	-	TGTGCCAGCAGCTTAGATAGGGAGGCTAACTATGGCTACACCTTC	CASSLDREANYGYTF
TRBV2	TRBJ2-3	TRBD2	TGTGCCAGCAGTGAGGCGGGGGACCGAGATACGCAGTATTTT	CASSEAGDRDTQYF
TRBV5-1	TRBJ2-6	-	TGCGCCAGCAGCTGGGGATCTGGCTCTGGGGCCAACGTCCTGACTTTC	CASSWGSGSGANVLTF
TRBV6-6	TRBJ1-1	-	TGTGCCAGCAGCTCACAGAGGGACACTGAAGCTTTCTTT	CASSSQRDTEAFF
TRBV29-1	TRBJ1-1	-	TGCAGCGTTGAAGGTAAGGCAGGAAACACTGAAGCTTTCTTT	CSVEGKAGNTEAFF
TRBV10-3	TRBJ2-7	-	TGTGCCATCAGTGAGAACACTAGAGGACTAACCTACGAGCAGTACTTC	CAISENTRGLTYEQYF
TRBV28	TRBJ2-7	-	TGTGCCAGCAGTTTACGTTGGACGGAAAACTACGAGCAGTACTTC	CASSLRWTENYEQYF